The next 10 T cell receptor beta chains were all read from a single sample in a study of control samples from healthy donors and cancer patients. Assay used: immunoSEQ multiplex PCR; TCRdb lists only in-frame clones, some missing. The sample carries almost 85,000 clones, around 94% recorded once. The sequenced material came from blood. These receptor sequences come from a young woman in good health.

This chain connects TRBV11-1 to TRBJ2-5; 10 bases are shared with TRBD1. The CDR3 contains 15 residues. CDR1 and CDR2 (germline): SGHAT, FQDESV (reference sequence). The J segment lost 5 bases and the V segment lost 3 bases, leaving 6 bases of the junction unmatched. CDR3 region: CASSFGQGDLETQYF. The DNA of the CDR3 is TGTGCCAGCAGCTTCGGACAGGGGGATTTGGAGACCCAGTACTTC.

The chain employs TRBV5-1 and TRBJ2-1; 11 bases are shared with TRBD2. The V gene end was trimmed by 4 bases and the J gene end by 12 bases; junction bases not matched to a gene: 9. This CDR3 spans 14 amino acids. Germline V gene data show CDR1 as SGHRS and CDR2 as YFSETQ. The CDR3 loop reads CASSLAGGAMGQFF. The CDR3, as DNA: TGCGCCAGCAGCCTAGCGGGGGGTGCAATGGGGCAGTTCTTC.

The rearrangement uses TRBV19 and TRBJ1-1; the D gene is possibly TRBD1 (5 bases). Trimming left V 3 bases short and J 4 bases short, with 12 bases between. Germline CDR1 is LNHDA and CDR2 is SQIVND (reference sequence). The CDR3 has 14 amino acids. The CDR3 protein is CASSISPGFTEAFF. Here the CDR3 DNA reads TGTGCCAGTAGTATTTCCCCAGGGTTCACTGAAGCTTTCTTT. Filled out from reference TRBV19 and TRBJ1-1, the complete variable domain reads DGGITQSPKYLFRKEGQNVTLSCEQNLNHDAMYWYRQDPGQGLRLIYYSQIVNDFQKGDIAEGYSVSREKKESFPLTVTSAQKNPTAFYLCASSISPGFTEAFFGQGTRLTVV.

This clone was detected once. This chain joins TRBV24-1 and TRBJ2-2; possibly TRBD1 for D (5 bases). V was trimmed by 0 bases and J by 7 bases, leaving 8 bases between them. Germline V gives CDR1 KGHDR, CDR2 SFDVKD. The length of the CDR3 is 14 residues. The CDR3 reads CATSDLQGGGELFF. The CDR3 DNA sequence: TGTGCCACCAGTGATTTGCAGGGTGGCGGGGAGCTGTTTTTT.

CDR3 residues: CASSLISAGNTIYF. As DNA, the CDR3 is TGTGCCAGCAGTTTAATCAGCGCCGGAAACACCATATATTTT. V gene TRBV28 combines with J gene TRBJ1-3; no clear D. CDR3 size: 14 residues. V lost 2 bases and J 4 bases, leaving 9 bases between the germline ends. The germline CDR1 and CDR2 sequences are MDHEN and SYDVKM.

The genes are TRBV15 and TRBJ1-5, with D perhaps matching TRBD1 (5 bases). Germline CDR1 reads LNHNV; CDR2 reads YYDKDF (reference sequence). The CDR3 contains 15 residues. V shed 0 bases and J shed 5 bases, with 11 bases lying between them. CDR3 coding DNA: TGTGCCACCAGCAGAGATTTACAGGATTATCAGCCCCAGCATTTT. This encodes CATSRDLQDYQPQHF.

CDR3 protein: CASSQDWGTATSGKHEQYF. The CDR3 DNA sequence: TGTGCCAGCAGCCAAGATTGGGGGACAGCCACTAGCGGGAAGCACGAGCAGTACTTC. This chain connects TRBV4-2 to TRBJ2-7, with 10 bases fitting TRBD2. CDR1 and CDR2 from the germline V gene are LGHNA and YNFKEQ. This CDR3 is built from 19 residues. Trimming at V came to 0 bases and at J to 5 bases, leaving 16 bases not matched to a gene.

The rearrangement joins TRBV5-1 to TRBJ2-1; D is unclear. Germline CDR1 and CDR2: SGHRS and YFSETQ. The V gene lost 0 bases and the J gene lost 3 bases, with 10 bases spanning the gap. The CDR3 runs to 15 residues. The DNA of the CDR3 is TGCGCCAGCAGCTTGGCCAGGAGCTTCTACAATGAGCAGTTCTTC. It is translated as CASSLARSFYNEQFF.

The chain joins TRBV15 to TRBJ2-7; the D gene is possibly TRBD2 (5 bases). V dropped 0 bases and J dropped 7 bases, with 10 bases sitting between them. CDR3 length: 13 residues. Germline CDR1 and CDR2: LNHNV and YYDKDF (reference sequence). The CDR3 is CATSRDDREEQYF. The CDR3 nucleotides are TGTGCCACCAGCAGAGATGATCGGGAAGAGCAGTACTTC.

The chain joins TRBV7-9 to TRBJ2-7; D remains ambiguous. This CDR3 has 16 amino acids. V shed 5 bases and J shed 2 bases, with 19 bases lying between them. In germline, CDR1 is SEHNR, CDR2 FQNEAQ (reference sequence). Here the CDR3 reads CASSPYKLTPTYEQYF. Written as DNA, the CDR3 is TGTGCCAGCAGCCCCTACAAGCTCACCCCCACCTACGAGCAGTACTTC. The full variable domain, with the rest looked up from reference TRBV7-9 and TRBJ2-7, is DTGVSQNPRHKITKRGQNVTFRCDPISEHNRLYWYRQTLGQGPEFLTYFQNEAQLEKSRLLSDRFSAERPKGSFSTLEIQRTEQGDSAMYLCASSPYKLTPTYEQYFGPGTRLTVT.